The TCR beta chain under discussion was sequenced for a study of tissue T cells after allogeneic stem cell transplantation. Germline V gives CDR1 FNHDT, CDR2 SITEND (reference sequence). The CDR3 is made up of 15 amino acids. V lost 5 bases, J lost 3 bases, and 4 bases stayed unmatched. This table comes from immunoSEQ multiplex PCR, and its TCRdb copy is limited to in-frame clones, with some not included. The table shows roughly 21,000 clones, with around 63% occurring only once. Regarding the study as a whole: The patient cohort was small and clinically heterogeneous, with limited sampling depth. Across patients, clones rarely overlapped, yet motif clusters were shared tissue-specifically. TCR repertoires tracked anatomic similarity, regardless of disease or transplant status. In patients and mice, blood and spleen missed much of tissue repertoire.

To note about this clone: The antigen is unknown. Gene names denote mouse genes. The read stops 1 residue short of the end of the CDR3; the missing end is completed from the germline J gene.

The TCR comes from a female BALB/c mouse in good health. The MHC haplotype recorded for the strain is H2-d. The sample was blood. The rearrangement links TRBV19 to TRBJ2-2; 10 nucleotides line up with TRBD1. This chain's CDR3 is CASSPGTGDTGQLYF. CDR3 DNA (partial): TGTGCCAGCAGCCCCGGGACAGGGGACACCGGGCAGCTCTAC.